Sequencing of this T cell receptor beta chain was carried out in a study of blood T cell repertoires in COVID-19. Study overall: The origin of the acute and convalescent COVID-19 samples was the United States, Italy and Spain. Sources were T cells, B-cell-depleted T cells, or PBMCs; the material itself was cDNA or gDNA.

The CDR3 is 14 amino acids. In germline, CDR1 is WNHNN, CDR2 SYGVQD (reference sequence). The V end was cut by 6 bases, the J end by 0 bases, with 11 bases between. In the authors' workflow: From reference gene primer amplification, estimates of nucleated cell counts were derived. Only in-frame clones appear in the TCRdb table, and some are missing; sequencing was by immunoSEQ multiplex PCR. That table gives V, J and clone size, and the DNA gave D and trimming. The top ten hold approximately 0.45% of the sample, which has just under 90,000 clones, about 91% seen once. The sequenced sample was peripheral blood. V gene TRBV10-1 combines with J gene TRBJ1-1; maybe TRBD1 (6 bases). The origin of this receptor is a man aged 55 to 70 with acute or convalescent COVID-19. CDR3 in amino acids: CASRVGQLNTEAFF. The CDR3 DNA sequence: TGCGCCAGCAGGGTCGGACAGTTGAACACTGAAGCTTTCTTT.